This TCR beta chain came from a study of blood T cell repertoires in COVID-19. Study details: The origin of the acute and convalescent COVID-19 samples was the United States, Italy and Spain. T cells, B-cell-depleted T cells, or PBMCs provided the cDNA or gDNA that served as material.

The CDR3 length is 14 residues. The germline gives CDR1 LNHDA, CDR2 SQIVND (reference sequence). The V end was cut by 6 bases, the J end by 0 bases, with 12 bases between. In the original workflow: Estimated nucleated cell counts came from reference gene primer amplification. Clones were sequenced by immunoSEQ multiplex PCR, and TCRdb holds only the in-frame ones, with some missing. Clonal size and the V and J genes are those of that table, whereas D and trimming came from the DNA. The sample yields about 190,000 clones, about 88% seen once. Sequenced: peripheral blood. This chain links TRBV19 with TRBJ2-7; possible D gene TRBD1, 5 bases. The sequence came from a woman in her 40s who had recovered from COVID-19. DNA for the CDR3: TGTGCCAGTAGCCTACAGGCACGCTCCTACGAGCAGTACTTC. It yields the protein CASSLQARSYEQYF.